This is a list of T cell receptor beta chains from one sample in a study of technical replicates of blood from a few donors. The method was immunoSEQ multiplex PCR; TCRdb's version includes in-frame clones alone and lacks a portion of them. The sample shows approximately 52,000 clones, around 84% of them seen only once. Sequenced material: PBMCs. The source is a human donor in good health. Some clones in this sample may be carry-over from other donors' samples. Each CDR3 is given with its conserved first and last residue. Each record gives: J gene, clone size, D gene, V gene, CDR3 protein, CDR3 DNA. A D gene is named only where the DNA matches it firmly. Size is stated for part of the rows, as once, few or many counts, or as a class when the clone is expanded.

>TRBJ1-1|.|.|TRBV5-1
CASSFWGPQNTEAFF
TGCGCCAGCAGCTTTTGGGGGCCTCAAAACACTGAAGCTTTCTTT
>TRBJ1-1|.|TRBD1|TRBV30
CAWSTGVNTEAFF
TGTGCCTGGAGTACAGGGGTGAACACTGAAGCTTTCTTT
>TRBJ1-1|.|.|TRBV18
CASSPRTDANTEAFF
TGTGCCAGCTCACCCCGGACAGATGCGAACACTGAAGCTTTCTTT
>TRBJ1-1|once|TRBD1|TRBV6-5
CASSYSSGGTEAFF
TGTGCCAGCAGTTACTCGTCAGGGGGCACTGAAGCTTTCTTT
>TRBJ1-1|.|.|TRBV11-3
CASSSSQGNTEAFF
TGTGCCAGCAGCTCATCACAGGGGAACACTGAAGCTTTCTTT
>TRBJ2-7|.|TRBD1|TRBV5-8
CASSPGQGLYEQYF
TGTGCCAGCAGCCCTGGACAGGGACTGTACGAGCAGTACTTC
>TRBJ1-1|.|.|TRBV14
CASKTGGGAEAFF
TGTGCCAGCAAAACGGGTGGAGGGGCTGAAGCTTTCTTT
>TRBJ1-4|.|.|TRBV4-3
CASSRAGDEKLFF
TGCGCCAGCAGCCGGGCGGGGGATGAAAAACTGTTTTTT
>TRBJ1-2|.|.|TRBV5-6
CASRKTGRVYYGYTF
TGTGCCAGCAGGAAAACAGGTCGGGTGTACTATGGCTACACCTTC
>TRBJ2-1|.|TRBD2|TRBV5-1
CASSLSGGYNEQFF
TGCGCCAGCAGCTTATCCGGGGGGTACAATGAGCAGTTCTTC
>TRBJ1-3|.|.|TRBV9
CASSVDTFSGNTIYF
TGTGCCAGCAGCGTAGACACCTTCTCTGGAAACACCATATATTTT
>TRBJ1-6|.|.|TRBV11-1
CASSVTWGGNSPLHF
TGTGCCAGCAGCGTAACTTGGGGGGGGAATTCACCCCTCCACTTT
>TRBJ2-7|once|.|TRBV6-5
CASSPTRIEQYF
TGTGCCAGCAGTCCCACCAGGATCGAGCAGTACTTC
>TRBJ2-2|.|.|TRBV4-1
CASSREGVVGELFF
TGCGCCAGCAGCCGCGAGGGGGTTGTGGGGGAGCTGTTTTTT
>TRBJ2-7|.|.|TRBV7-7
CASSLDDRYEQYF
TGTGCCAGCAGCTTGGATGACAGATACGAGCAGTACTTC
>TRBJ2-1|.|TRBD1|TRBV5-6
CASSLAGQGGNEQFF
TGTGCCAGCAGCTTGGCAGGACAGGGTGGGAATGAGCAGTTCTTC
>TRBJ1-5|once|.|TRBV28
CASNILTGAINQPQHF
TGTGCCAGCAACATACTAACAGGAGCCATCAATCAGCCCCAGCATTTT
>TRBJ1-3|once|.|TRBV6-5
CASSYSAGPGNTIYF
TGTGCCAGCAGTTACTCGGCAGGGCCTGGAAACACCATATATTTT
>TRBJ2-7|.|.|TRBV27
CASSPTPNRVGHEQYF
TGTGCCAGCAGTCCTACCCCGAACAGGGTCGGCCACGAGCAGTACTTC
>TRBJ1-6|.|TRBD1|TRBV29-1
CSAQQGRNSPLHF
TGCAGCGCGCAACAGGGGAGAAATTCACCCCTCCACTTT
>TRBJ2-2|.|TRBD2|TRBV27
CASSFPGLAGAGELFF
TGTGCCAGCAGTTTTCCGGGACTAGCGGGAGCCGGGGAGCTGTTTTTT
>TRBJ1-1|.|.|TRBV7-2
CASSWQGFTEAFF
TGTGCCAGCAGCTGGCAGGGATTCACTGAAGCTTTCTTT
>TRBJ2-1|.|.|TRBV11-1
CASSLGRNEQFF
TGTGCCAGCAGCTTAGGTCGTAATGAGCAGTTCTTC
>TRBJ2-1|few|TRBD2|TRBV4-3
CASSQETAGGYNEQFF
TGCGCCAGCAGCCAAGAGACGGCGGGAGGTTACAATGAGCAGTTCTTC
>TRBJ1-1|few|.|TRBV6-5
CASSYMGGRTEAFF
TGTGCCAGCAGTTACATGGGGGGTCGGACTGAAGCTTTCTTT
>TRBJ2-1|.|TRBD2|TRBV19
CASSIVSGRKNNEQFF
TGTGCCAGTAGTATAGTATCCGGGAGGAAGAACAATGAGCAGTTCTTC
>TRBJ2-7|.|.|TRBV11-3
CASSPGPGEQYF
TGTGCCAGCAGCCCTGGGCCGGGGGAGCAGTACTTC
>TRBJ2-1|.|TRBD2|TRBV5-4
CASSSPSGGFNNEQFF
TGTGCCAGCAGCTCCCCTAGCGGGGGGTTCAACAATGAGCAGTTCTTC
>TRBJ2-1|.|.|TRBV5-6
CASSWGLDSVNEQFF
TGTGCCAGCAGCTGGGGGCTCGATTCCGTAAATGAGCAGTTCTTC